Presented here are 24 T cell receptor beta chains from one specimen sequenced in a study of blood T cell repertoires in COVID-19. Method: immunoSEQ multiplex PCR; TCRdb's copy keeps in-frame clones and lacks some. The sample carries some 60,000 clones, around 80% recorded once. Sequenced: peripheral blood. The receptor source for this set is a man under 40 with COVID-19, enrolled during active disease.

The rearrangement links TRBV3-1 (or the pseudogene TRBV3-2) to TRBJ1-5; D might be TRBD1 (6 bases). CDR3 length: 16 residues. Looked up from germline, CDR1 is LGHDT and CDR2 is YNNKEL (reference sequence). V was shortened by 4 bases and J by 4 bases, with 17 bases between the two germline ends. CDR3: CASSPSGGHSNQPQHF. CDR3 coding DNA: TGTGCCAGCAGCCCGAGCGGGGGGCACTCAAATCAGCCCCAGCATTTT.

This chain joins TRBV6-2 or TRBV6-3 and TRBJ2-5, with TRBD1 identical over 7 bases. Per the germline V gene, CDR1 is MNHEY and CDR2 is SVGEGT. The CDR3 extends over 18 amino acids. V dropped 2 bases and J dropped 3; count of bases not matched to a gene: 15. CDR3 in DNA: TGTGCCAGCAGTTACCCATTTGGGACAGATAAAACCAAAGAGACCCAGTACTTC. Translating gives CASSYPFGTDKTKETQYF.

This chain joins TRBV27 and TRBJ2-7, with 10 bases matching TRBD1. The ends lost 4 bases at V and 6 bases at J; junction bases unmatched: 12. The CDR3 consists of 16 residues. The germline gives CDR1 MNHEY, CDR2 SMNVEV (reference sequence). The CDR3 bases are TGTGCCAGCAGTTCCCACCCGTCCGGGACAGGGGTCGAGCAGTACTTC. Translating it yields CASSSHPSGTGVEQYF.

This chain uses TRBV29-1 with TRBJ1-4, with a weak D call TRBD1 (5 bases). The V gene lost 7 bases and the J gene lost 8 bases, with 17 bases spanning the gap. Per the germline V gene, CDR1 is SQVTM and CDR2 is ANQGSEA. The CDR3 sequence is 13 residues long. The CDR3 region is CSGRGGGDEKLFF. The DNA of the CDR3 is TGCAGCGGCCGCGGGGGGGGAGACGAAAAACTGTTTTTT.

This chain links TRBV3-1 (or the pseudogene TRBV3-2) with TRBJ2-1, with a tentative D call TRBD2 (6 bases). There are 15 residues in the CDR3. Germline V gives CDR1 LGHDT, CDR2 YNNKEL (reference sequence). V lost 3 bases, J lost 7 bases, and 16 bases lay in between. DNA of the CDR3: TGTGCCAGCAGCCACGCTGGGACGGGGGAGAATGAGCAGTTCTTC. Its translation: CASSHAGTGENEQFF.

The chain has TRBV28 and TRBJ1-6, with a tentative D call TRBD1 (5 bases). Looked up from germline, CDR1 is MDHEN and CDR2 is SYDVKM. The ends were cut back, 7 bases at V and 6 bases at J, with 19 bases in the middle. The CDR3 runs to 16 residues. The CDR3 DNA follows: TGTGCCAGCACCACCTATCGGGGGAAGGCTAATTCACCCCTCCACTTT. Translation: CASTTYRGKANSPLHF.

The V call is TRBV4-2, the J call TRBJ2-1, with 15 bases identical to TRBD2. From germline, CDR1 is LGHNA and CDR2 YNFKEQ. The CDR3 is 16 amino acids. J gave up 7 bases and V 4 bases, and 5 bases lay outside the gene matches. This CDR3 reads CASSLQGLAGGNEQFF. The CDR3 coding sequence is TGTGCCAGCAGCCTTCAAGGACTAGCGGGAGGGAATGAGCAGTTCTTC.

The chain has TRBV18 and TRBJ1-1, with 7 bases identical to TRBD1. This CDR3 region has 12 residues. Germline loops: CDR1 KGHSH, CDR2 LQKENI. Germline trimming cut 6 bases from V and 8 bases from J; bases unmatched to any gene: 6. CDR3 loop: CASSPGTVEAFF. The CDR3 DNA sequence: TGTGCCAGCTCCCCCGGGACAGTAGAAGCTTTCTTT.

The chain recombines TRBV7-2 with TRBJ1-2; 7 nucleotides align to TRBD1. The J segment lost 6 bases and the V segment lost 7 bases, leaving 8 bases of the junction unmatched. Germline V CDR1 and CDR2: SGHTA, FQGNSA. This CDR3 is built from 13 residues. The CDR3 coding sequence is TGTGCCAGCAACCGACAGGGAGGAGATGGCTACACCTTC. Translating gives CASNRQGGDGYTF.

This chain uses TRBV25-1 with TRBJ2-4; 9 positions match TRBD2. Germline V lookup: CDR1 MGHDK, CDR2 SYGVNS. J lost 5 bases, V lost 7 bases, and 9 bases had no gene match. CDR3 length: 15 amino acids. CDR3 sequence: CASKVGAGGQNIQYF. The DNA for the CDR3 is TGTGCCAGCAAGGTAGGAGCGGGGGGACAAAACATTCAGTACTTC.

This chain links TRBV5-1 with TRBJ1-1; D is undetermined. This CDR3 is 14 amino acids long. Germline-derived CDR1 and CDR2 are SGHRS and YFSETQ. V was shortened by 4 bases and J by 2 bases, with 12 bases between the two germline ends. The chain's CDR3 is CASSRWTFNTEAFF. The CDR3 DNA reads TGCGCCAGCAGCCGCTGGACTTTTAACACTGAAGCTTTCTTT.

The rearrangement uses TRBV5-1 and TRBJ2-1; 15 nucleotides align to TRBD2. Trimming took 4 bases from V and 6 from J; bases not matched to a gene: 2. The CDR3 loop spans 15 amino acids. Germline CDR1 reads SGHRS; CDR2 reads YFSETQ. The chain's CDR3 is CASSVGLAGGNEQFF. The CDR3 DNA reads TGCGCCAGCAGCGTGGGACTAGCGGGAGGCAATGAGCAGTTCTTC. The full variable domain, in which reference TRBV5-1 and TRBJ2-1 provide the parts outside the CDR3, is KAGVTQTPRYLIKTRGQQVTLSCSPISGHRSVSWYQQTPGQGLQFLFEYFSETQRNKGNFPGRFSGRQFSNSRSEMNVSTLELGDSALYLCASSVGLAGGNEQFFGPGTRLTVL.

The chain uses TRBV20-1 and TRBJ2-7, with 7 bases identical to TRBD2. Germline CDR1 is DFQATT and CDR2 is SNEGSKA (reference sequence). This CDR3 has 14 residues. V lost 3 bases, J lost 1 base, and 6 bases stayed unmatched. DNA of the CDR3: TGCAGTGCTAGTTTGGCGGGAGTATCCTACGAGCAGTACTTC. It specifies CSASLAGVSYEQYF.

V usage is TRBV5-6 and J usage is TRBJ2-1; the D is unclear. The CDR3 totals 12 residues. Trimming stripped 1 base from V and 6 bases from J, with 5 bases between. Germline CDR1 and CDR2: SGHDT and YYEEEE. CDR3 coding DNA: TGTGCCAGCAGCTTGTCGGGCAATGAGCAGTTCTTC. Residues: CASSLSGNEQFF.

This chain joins TRBV29-1 and TRBJ2-7, with TRBD2 identical over 10 bases. The CDR3 is 14 residues long. From germline, CDR1 is SQVTM and CDR2 ANQGSEA. V was pared by 3 bases and J by 2 bases, with 4 bases of the junction left unmatched. CDR3 amino acids: CSVDLAGVAYEQYF. The CDR3 bases are TGCAGCGTTGACCTAGCGGGGGTCGCCTACGAGCAGTACTTC.

This clone was counted between two and nine times. Because the CDR3's place on the DNA is in doubt, the DNA is left out and the CDR3 is given as listed by TCRdb. V is TRBV27 and J is TRBJ2-5; TRBD2 is the table's D call, not checked against the DNA. The CDR3 length is 14 residues, termini included. CDR1 is MNHEY, CDR2 SMNVEV, per germline (reference sequence). CDR3 region: CASSSSSIQETQYF.

This chain connects TRBV28 to TRBJ1-5; 7 positions agree with TRBD1. CDR1 and CDR2 (germline): MDHEN, SYDVKM. After removal of 4 bases from V and 7 bases from J, the junction contained 7 bases not matched to a gene. This CDR3 has 14 residues. Here the CDR3 reads CASSSGDRDQPQHF. The CDR3 region has the DNA TGTGCCAGCAGTTCCGGCGACAGGGACCAGCCCCAGCATTTT.

The chain uses TRBV27 and TRBJ2-5; TRBD2 might be the D (6 bases). With 4 bases removed from V and 6 bases from J, the gap between germline ends came to 15 bases. The CDR3 has 14 residues. Germline lookup yields CDR1 MNHEY and CDR2 SMNVEV (reference sequence). CDR3 coding DNA: TGTGCCAGCAGTTCCTCGGGACTCAGGAAGACCCAGTACTTC. Translation gives CASSSSGLRKTQYF.

The chain joins TRBV5-1 to TRBJ2-7, with no clear D. V gave up 0 bases and J gave up 4 bases, with 5 bases separating them. The length of the CDR3 is 12 residues. In germline, CDR1 is SGHRS, CDR2 YFSETQ. CDR3 coding DNA: TGCGCCAGCAGCTTGGACGGTTACGAGCAGTACTTC. Translation gives CASSLDGYEQYF.

This clone has a single count. J is TRBJ2-7 and V is TRBV19; weak D call: TRBD1 (5 bases). CDR1 is LNHDA and CDR2 is SQIVND in the germline V gene (reference sequence). V was clipped by 3 bases and J by 6 bases, with 12 bases between them. CDR3 length equals 13 residues. CDR3 DNA sequence: TGTGCCAGTAGTATCGGCAGGGTTACCGAGCAGTACTTC. The encoded protein is CASSIGRVTEQYF.

The genes are TRBV11-2 and TRBJ2-7, with 7 bases aligning to TRBD2. Germline CDR1 is SGHAT and CDR2 is FQNNGV. Trimming took 0 bases from V and 6 from J; bases not matched to a gene: 5. The CDR3 runs 14 residues. CDR3 loop: CASSLDVGGSEQYF. CDR3 sequence (DNA): TGTGCCAGCAGCTTAGATGTGGGAGGGAGCGAGCAGTACTTC.

The chain uses TRBV11-3 and TRBJ2-7; D possibly corresponds to TRBD1 (6 bases). This CDR3 comprises 14 residues. V was pared by 0 bases and J by 12 bases, with 18 bases between. Germline V CDR1 and CDR2: SGHNT, YENEEA. This CDR3 is CASSLDGRGPLLYF. The DNA of the CDR3 is TGTGCCAGCAGCTTAGATGGCAGGGGCCCTCTTCTGTACTTC.

The chain combines TRBV6-5 with TRBJ2-1; D is uncertain. The CDR3 has 13 residues. The germline V and J ends were trimmed by 4 bases and 5 bases, with 9 bases remaining between them. In germline, CDR1 is MNHEY, CDR2 SVGAGI. The CDR3 is CASSSRLNNEQFF. The CDR3 nucleotides are TGTGCCAGCAGTTCCCGACTGAACAATGAGCAGTTCTTC.

The chain joins TRBV2 to TRBJ1-6, with D unclear. CDR3 length: 14 amino acids. Germline assignment: CDR1 SNHLY and CDR2 FYNNEI. V was clipped by 8 bases and J by 6 bases, with 14 bases between them. This CDR3 is CASERGPTNSPLHF. The CDR3 nucleotides read TGTGCCAGCGAACGGGGTCCTACTAATTCACCCCTCCACTTT. The full variable domain, with the rest looked up from reference TRBV2 and TRBJ1-6, is EPEVTQTPSHQVTQMGQEVILRCVPISNHLYFYWYRQILGQKVEFLVSFYNNEISEKSEIFDDQFSVERPDGSNFTLKIRSTKLEDSAMYFCASERGPTNSPLHFGNGTRLTVT.